Reported below is one TCR beta chain. Its antigen is not known. The data originate from a study of T-cell reconstitution after alpha-beta-depleted transplantation in children. Study observations and caveats: In patients about two months after transplant, alpha-beta T cells reportedly arose from several hundred expanded graft clones. T-cell numbers and diversity one year post-transplant derived largely from freshly generated T cells. The origin of high day-60 TCRbeta diversity in some patients lay in surviving recipient T cells and thymic progenitors.

The germline V and J ends were trimmed by 6 bases and 3 bases, with 12 bases remaining between them. The germline CDR1 and CDR2 sequences are SNHLY and FYNNEI. The CDR3 length is 14 residues. Construction of the TCRbeta library involved unique molecular identifiers. From the PCR reads, TCRdb called clonotypes with MiXCR, one entry per CDR3 protein. The profile shows roughly 790,000 distinct CDR3 sequences, roughly 15% of them singletons. The sample was PBMCs, mostly from graft donor cells, taken 360 days after TCRalphabeta/CD19-depleted stem cell transplant. This receptor was identified in a male patient aged 10 to 17 who had a stem cell transplant for acute lymphoblastic leukemia, so the T cells may come from the graft donor. The chain carries TRBV2 and TRBJ2-4; D possibly corresponds to TRBD1 (6 bases). The CDR3 sequence: CASRELDSKNIQYF. CDR3 DNA sequence: TGTGCCAGCAGAGAATTGGACAGCAAAAACATTCAGTACTTC.